This T cell receptor beta chain was recorded in a study of blood T cell repertoires in COVID-19. The assay was immunoSEQ multiplex PCR, and TCRdb's table has in-frame clones only and misses some. The sample has tens of thousands of clones; over 75% are singletons. Trimming removed 3 bases from V and 4 bases from J; junction bases left unmatched: 6. Germline CDR1 reads SNHLY; CDR2 reads FYNNEI. The CDR3 extends over 15 amino acids. V and J are TRBV2 and TRBJ1-5; TRBD1 aligns across 7 bases. This receptor was identified in a human donor in a cohort sampled during active COVID-19. Specimen: peripheral blood. CDR3 bases: TGTGCCAGCAGTGATGGGCAGGGGGGAAATCAGCCCCAGCATTTT. It translates to CASSDGQGGNQPQHF.